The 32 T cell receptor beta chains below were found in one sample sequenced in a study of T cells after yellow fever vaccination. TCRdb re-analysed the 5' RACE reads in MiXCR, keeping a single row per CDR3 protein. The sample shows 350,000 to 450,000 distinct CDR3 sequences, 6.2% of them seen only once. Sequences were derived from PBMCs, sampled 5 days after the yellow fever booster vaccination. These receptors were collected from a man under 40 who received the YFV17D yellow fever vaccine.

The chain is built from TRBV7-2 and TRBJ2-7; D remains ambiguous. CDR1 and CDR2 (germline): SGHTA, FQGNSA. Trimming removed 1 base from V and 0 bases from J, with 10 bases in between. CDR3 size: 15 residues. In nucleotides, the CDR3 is TGTGCCAGCAGCTTAGACCCCTACACCTCCTACGAGCAGTACTTC. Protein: CASSLDPYTSYEQYF.

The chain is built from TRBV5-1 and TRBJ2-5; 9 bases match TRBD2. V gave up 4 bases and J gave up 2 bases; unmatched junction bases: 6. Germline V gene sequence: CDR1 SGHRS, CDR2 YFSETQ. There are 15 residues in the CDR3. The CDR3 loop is CASSTLAGEQETQYF. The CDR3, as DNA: TGCGCCAGCAGCACTTTAGCGGGAGAACAAGAGACCCAGTACTTC.

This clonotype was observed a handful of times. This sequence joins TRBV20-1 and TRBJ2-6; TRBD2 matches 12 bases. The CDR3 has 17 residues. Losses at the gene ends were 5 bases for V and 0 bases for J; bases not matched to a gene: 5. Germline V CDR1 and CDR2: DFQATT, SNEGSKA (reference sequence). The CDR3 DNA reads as TGCAGTGCTCCGCAACTAGCGGGAGGCTCTGGGGCCAACGTCCTGACTTTC. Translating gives CSAPQLAGGSGANVLTF.

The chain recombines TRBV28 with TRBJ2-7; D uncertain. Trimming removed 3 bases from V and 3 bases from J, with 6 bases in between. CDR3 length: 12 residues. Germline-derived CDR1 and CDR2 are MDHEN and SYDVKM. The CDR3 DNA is TGTGCCAGCAGTTTCTCCCTCTACGAGCAGTACTTC. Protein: CASSFSLYEQYF.

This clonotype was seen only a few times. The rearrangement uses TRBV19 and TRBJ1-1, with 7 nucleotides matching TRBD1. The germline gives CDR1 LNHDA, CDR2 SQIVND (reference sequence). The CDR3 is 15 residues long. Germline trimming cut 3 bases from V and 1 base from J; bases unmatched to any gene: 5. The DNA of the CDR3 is TGTGCCAGTAGTATGGCGGGGGACAGGAACACTGAAGCTTTCTTT. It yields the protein CASSMAGDRNTEAFF.

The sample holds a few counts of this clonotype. CDR3: CATRGGNTDTQYF. CDR3 coding DNA: TGTGCCACACGAGGCGGGAACACAGATACGCAGTATTTT. The chain uses TRBV2 and TRBJ2-3, with D possibly TRBD2 on 6 matching bases. V lost 10 bases to trimming and J lost 2 bases, with 13 bases between them. This CDR3 contains 13 residues. Germline V gene sequence: CDR1 SNHLY, CDR2 FYNNEI.

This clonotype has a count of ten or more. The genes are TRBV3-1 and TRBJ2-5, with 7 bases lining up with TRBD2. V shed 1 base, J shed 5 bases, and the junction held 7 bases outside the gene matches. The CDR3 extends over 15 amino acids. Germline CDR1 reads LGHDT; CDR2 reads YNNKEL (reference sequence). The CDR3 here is CASSQGFQGGETQYF. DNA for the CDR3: TGTGCCAGCAGCCAAGGTTTCCAGGGAGGGGAGACCCAGTACTTC.

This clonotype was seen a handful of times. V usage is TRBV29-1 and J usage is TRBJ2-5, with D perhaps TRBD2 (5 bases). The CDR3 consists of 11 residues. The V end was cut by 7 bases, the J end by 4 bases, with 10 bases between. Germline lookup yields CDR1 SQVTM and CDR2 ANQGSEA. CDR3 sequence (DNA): TGCAGCGGAGGGAGTATAGAGACCCAGTACTTC. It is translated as CSGGSIETQYF.

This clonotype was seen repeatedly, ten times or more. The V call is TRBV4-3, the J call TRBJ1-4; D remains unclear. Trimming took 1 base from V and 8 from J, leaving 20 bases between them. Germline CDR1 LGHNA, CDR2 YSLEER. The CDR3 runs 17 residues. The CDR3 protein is CASSQGGLEGGSEKLFF. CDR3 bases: TGCGCCAGCAGCCAAGGTGGACTGGAAGGAGGGTCGGAAAAACTGTTTTTT.

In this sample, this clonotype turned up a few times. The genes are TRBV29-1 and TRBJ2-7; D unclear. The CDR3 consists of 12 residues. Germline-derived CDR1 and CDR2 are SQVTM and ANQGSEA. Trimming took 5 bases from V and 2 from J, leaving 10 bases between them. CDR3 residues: CSVKRAPYEQYF. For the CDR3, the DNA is TGCAGCGTTAAGAGAGCACCCTACGAGCAGTACTTC.

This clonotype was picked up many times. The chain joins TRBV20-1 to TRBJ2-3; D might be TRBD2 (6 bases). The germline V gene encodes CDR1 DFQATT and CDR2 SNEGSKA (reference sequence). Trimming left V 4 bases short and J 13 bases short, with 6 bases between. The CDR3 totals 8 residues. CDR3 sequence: CSATGEYF. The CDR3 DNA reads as TGCAGTGCTACGGGAGAGTATTTT.

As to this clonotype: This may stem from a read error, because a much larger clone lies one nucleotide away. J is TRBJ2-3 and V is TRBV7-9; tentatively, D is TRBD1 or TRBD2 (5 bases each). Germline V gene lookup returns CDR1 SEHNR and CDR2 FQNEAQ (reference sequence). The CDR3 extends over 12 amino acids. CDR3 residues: CTSSRDHDTQYF. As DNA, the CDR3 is TGTACCAGCAGCCGGGACCACGATACGCAGTATTTT. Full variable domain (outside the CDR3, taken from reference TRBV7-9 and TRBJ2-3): DTGVSQNPRHKITKRGQNVTFRCDPISEHNRLYWYRQTLGQGPEFLTYFQNEAQLEKSRLLSDRFSAERPKGSFSTLEIQRTEQGDSAMYLCTSSRDHDTQYFGPGTRLTVL.

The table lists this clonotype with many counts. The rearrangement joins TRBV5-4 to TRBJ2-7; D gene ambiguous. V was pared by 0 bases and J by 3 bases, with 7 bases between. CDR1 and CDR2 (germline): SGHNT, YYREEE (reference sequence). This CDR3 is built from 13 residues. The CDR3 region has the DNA TGTGCCAGCAGCTTGGATAGAAACTACGAGCAGTACTTC. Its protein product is CASSLDRNYEQYF.

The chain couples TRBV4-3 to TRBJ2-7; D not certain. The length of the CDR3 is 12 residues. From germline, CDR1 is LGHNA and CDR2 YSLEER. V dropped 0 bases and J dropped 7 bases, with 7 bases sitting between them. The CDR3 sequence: CASSQDAGEQYF. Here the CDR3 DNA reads TGCGCCAGCAGCCAAGATGCTGGAGAGCAGTACTTC.

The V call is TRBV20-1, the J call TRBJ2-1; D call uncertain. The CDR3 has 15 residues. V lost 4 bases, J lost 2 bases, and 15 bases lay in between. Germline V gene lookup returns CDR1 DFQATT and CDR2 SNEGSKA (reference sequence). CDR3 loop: CSAKRSGWAYNEQFF. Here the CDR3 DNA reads TGCAGTGCTAAAAGGAGTGGATGGGCCTACAATGAGCAGTTCTTC.

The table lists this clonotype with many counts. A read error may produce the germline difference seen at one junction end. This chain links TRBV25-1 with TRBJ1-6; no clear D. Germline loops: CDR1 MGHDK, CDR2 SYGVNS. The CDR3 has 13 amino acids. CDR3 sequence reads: CASSEYRISTLHF. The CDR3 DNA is TGTGCCAGCAGTGAATACCGGATTTCAACCCTCCACTTT.

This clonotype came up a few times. CDR3 sequence: CSARGGANEQFF. CDR3 coding DNA: TGCAGTGCTAGAGGGGGGGCCAATGAGCAGTTCTTC. The V gene is TRBV20-1, the J gene TRBJ2-1; either TRBD1 or TRBD2 may supply D (6 bases each). The CDR3 contains 12 residues. Deletions cut 1 base from V and 6 bases from J, with 7 bases between. Germline CDR1 reads DFQATT; CDR2 reads SNEGSKA (reference sequence).

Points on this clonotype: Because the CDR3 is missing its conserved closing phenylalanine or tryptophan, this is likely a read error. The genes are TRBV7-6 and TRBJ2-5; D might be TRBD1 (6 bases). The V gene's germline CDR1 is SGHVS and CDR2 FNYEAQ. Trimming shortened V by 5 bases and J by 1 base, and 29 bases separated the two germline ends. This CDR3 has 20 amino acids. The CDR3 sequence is CASSPKGQTPSRGSQETQYL. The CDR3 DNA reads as TGTGCCAGCAGCCCAAAAGGACAGACACCCTCCCGGGGTTCCCAAGAGACCCAGTACCTC.

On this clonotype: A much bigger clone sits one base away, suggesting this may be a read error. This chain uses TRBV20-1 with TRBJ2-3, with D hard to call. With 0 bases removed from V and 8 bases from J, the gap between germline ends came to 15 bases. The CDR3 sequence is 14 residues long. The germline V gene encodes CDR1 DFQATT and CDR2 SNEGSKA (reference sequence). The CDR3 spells CSARDGSWKGTQYF. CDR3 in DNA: TGCAGTGCTAGAGATGGTAGCTGGAAGGGTACGCAGTATTTT.

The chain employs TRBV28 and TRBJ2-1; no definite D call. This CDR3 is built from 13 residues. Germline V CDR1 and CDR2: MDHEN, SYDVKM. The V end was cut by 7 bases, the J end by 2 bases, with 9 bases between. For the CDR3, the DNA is TGTGCCAGCACTGGTACTCCCTACAATGAGCAGTTCTTC. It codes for CASTGTPYNEQFF.

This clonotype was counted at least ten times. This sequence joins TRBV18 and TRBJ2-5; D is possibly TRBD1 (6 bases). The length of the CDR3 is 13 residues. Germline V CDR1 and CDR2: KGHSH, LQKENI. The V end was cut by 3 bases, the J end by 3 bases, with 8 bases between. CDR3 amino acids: CASSPDRKETQYF. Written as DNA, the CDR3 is TGTGCCAGCTCACCGGACAGAAAAGAGACCCAGTACTTC.

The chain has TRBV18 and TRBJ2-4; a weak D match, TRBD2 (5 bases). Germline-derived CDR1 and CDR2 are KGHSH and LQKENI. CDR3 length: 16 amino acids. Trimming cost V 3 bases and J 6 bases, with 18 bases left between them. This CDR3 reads CASSPSLASRGNIQYF. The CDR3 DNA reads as TGTGCCAGCTCACCCTCCCTGGCCAGTCGGGGAAACATTCAGTACTTC.

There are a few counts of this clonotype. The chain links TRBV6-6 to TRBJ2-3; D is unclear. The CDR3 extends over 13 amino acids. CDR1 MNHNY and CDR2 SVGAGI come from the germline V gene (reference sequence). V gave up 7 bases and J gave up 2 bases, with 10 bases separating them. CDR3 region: CASTVRNTDTQYF. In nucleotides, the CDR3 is TGTGCCAGCACTGTCAGGAACACAGATACGCAGTATTTT.

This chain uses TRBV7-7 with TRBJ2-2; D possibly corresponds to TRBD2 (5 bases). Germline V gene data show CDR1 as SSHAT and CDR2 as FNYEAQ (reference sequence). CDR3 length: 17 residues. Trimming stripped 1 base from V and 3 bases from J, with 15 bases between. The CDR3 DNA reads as TGTGCCAGCAGCTTAGAGGTCGGGGTACCGCACACCGGGGAGCTGTTTTTT. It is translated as CASSLEVGVPHTGELFF. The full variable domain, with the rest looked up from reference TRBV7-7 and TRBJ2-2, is GAGVSQSPRYKVTKRGQDVTLRCDPISSHATLYWYQQALGQGPEFLTYFNYEAQPDKSGLPSDRFSAERPEGSISTLTIQRTEQRDSAMYRCASSLEVGVPHTGELFFGEGSRLTVL.

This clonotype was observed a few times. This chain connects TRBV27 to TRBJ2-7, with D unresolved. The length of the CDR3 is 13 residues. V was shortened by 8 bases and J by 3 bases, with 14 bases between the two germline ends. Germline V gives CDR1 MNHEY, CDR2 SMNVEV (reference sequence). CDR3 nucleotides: TGTGCCAGCCGCCGGCAGCCCTTCTACGAGCAGTACTTC. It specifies CASRRQPFYEQYF.

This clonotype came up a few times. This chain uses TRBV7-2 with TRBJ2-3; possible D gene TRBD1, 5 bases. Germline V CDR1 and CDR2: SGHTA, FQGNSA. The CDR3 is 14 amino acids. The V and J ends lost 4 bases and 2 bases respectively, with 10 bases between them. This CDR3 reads CASSWQGSTDTQYF. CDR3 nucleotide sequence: TGTGCCAGCAGCTGGCAGGGTTCCACAGATACGCAGTATTTT.

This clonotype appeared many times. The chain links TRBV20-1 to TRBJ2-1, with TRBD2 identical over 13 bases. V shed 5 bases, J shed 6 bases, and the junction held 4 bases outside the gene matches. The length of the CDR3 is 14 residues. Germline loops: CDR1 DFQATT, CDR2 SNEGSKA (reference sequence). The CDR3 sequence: CSAWTSGSSNEQFF. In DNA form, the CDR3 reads TGCAGTGCTTGGACTAGCGGGAGTTCCAATGAGCAGTTCTTC.

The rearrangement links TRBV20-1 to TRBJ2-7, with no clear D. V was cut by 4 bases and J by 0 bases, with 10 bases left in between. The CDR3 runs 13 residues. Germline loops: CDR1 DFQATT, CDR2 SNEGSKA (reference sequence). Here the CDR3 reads CSANLPSSYEQYF. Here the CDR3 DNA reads TGCAGTGCTAACCTTCCCAGCTCCTACGAGCAGTACTTC.

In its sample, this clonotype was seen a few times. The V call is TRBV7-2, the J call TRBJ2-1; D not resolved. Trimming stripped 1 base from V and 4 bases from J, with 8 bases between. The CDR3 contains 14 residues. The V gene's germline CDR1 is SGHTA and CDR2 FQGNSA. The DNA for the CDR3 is TGTGCCAGCAGCTTAGGGCAGGATTACAATGAGCAGTTCTTC. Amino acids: CASSLGQDYNEQFF.

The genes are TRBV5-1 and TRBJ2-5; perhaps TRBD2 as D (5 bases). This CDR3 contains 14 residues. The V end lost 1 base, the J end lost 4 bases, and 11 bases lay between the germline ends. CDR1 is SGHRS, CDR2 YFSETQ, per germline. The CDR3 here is CASSLMDSGETQYF. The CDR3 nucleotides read TGCGCCAGCAGCTTGATGGACTCGGGAGAGACCCAGTACTTC.

CDR3 in amino acids: CASSQVWGVDTQYF. In DNA form, the CDR3 reads TGCGCCAGCAGCCAAGTGTGGGGAGTAGATACGCAGTATTTT. The chain uses TRBV4-3 and TRBJ2-3; tentative D call: TRBD2 (5 bases). The germline CDR1 and CDR2 sequences are LGHNA and YSLEER. Between the trimmed V and J ends, which lost 1 base and 5 bases, there was a span of 10 bases. The CDR3 has 14 amino acids.

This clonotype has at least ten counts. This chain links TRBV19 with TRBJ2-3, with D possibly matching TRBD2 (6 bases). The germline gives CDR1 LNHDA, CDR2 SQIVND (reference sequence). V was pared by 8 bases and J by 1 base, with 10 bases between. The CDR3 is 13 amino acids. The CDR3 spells CASAAGRTDTQYF. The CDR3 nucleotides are TGTGCCAGTGCAGCGGGCCGCACAGATACGCAGTATTTT.